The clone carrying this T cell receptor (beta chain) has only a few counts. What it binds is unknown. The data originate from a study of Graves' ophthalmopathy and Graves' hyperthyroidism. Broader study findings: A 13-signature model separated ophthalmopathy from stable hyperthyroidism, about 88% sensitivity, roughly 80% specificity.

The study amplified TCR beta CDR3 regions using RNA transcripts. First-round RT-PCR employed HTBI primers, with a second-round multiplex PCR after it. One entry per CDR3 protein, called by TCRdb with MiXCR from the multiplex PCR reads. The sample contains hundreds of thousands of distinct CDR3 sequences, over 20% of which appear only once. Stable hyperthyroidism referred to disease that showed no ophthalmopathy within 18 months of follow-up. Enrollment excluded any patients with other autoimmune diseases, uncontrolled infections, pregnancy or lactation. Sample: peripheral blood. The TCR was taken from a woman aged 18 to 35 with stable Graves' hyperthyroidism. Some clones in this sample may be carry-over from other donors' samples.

In DNA form, the CDR3 reads TGTGCCAGCAGTCTCTCTTTGGGGGCTGAAGCTTTCTTT. Its translation is CASSLSLGAEAFF. This chain joins TRBV6-2 or TRBV6-3 and TRBJ1-1; possible D gene TRBD1, 5 bases. Trimming took 5 bases from V and 6 from J, leaving 13 bases between them. Germline loops: CDR1 MNHEY, CDR2 SVGEGT. This CDR3 is 13 amino acids long.